The 14 T cell receptor beta chains in this list originate from one sample, sequenced in a study of T-cell memory formation after mild COVID-19. MiXCR was run by TCRdb on the 5' RACE reads, yielding one entry per CDR3 protein. This sample carries about 340,000 distinct CDR3 sequences, around 14% of them seen once, and the ten largest clones take approximately 20%. Material for sequencing was PBMCs or a T cell subset sorted from them (not recorded which). Receptor source: a man aged 18 to 29 who had mild COVID-19 (a few samples of this study predate the infection). Cell type and time point are not known.

The chain combines TRBV20-1 with TRBJ2-1, with no clear D. There are 12 residues in the CDR3. The germline V and J ends were trimmed by 1 base and 9 bases, with 10 bases remaining between them. Looked up from germline, CDR1 is DFQATT and CDR2 is SNEGSKA (reference sequence). CDR3 region: CSARGPAGEQFF. In DNA form, the CDR3 reads TGCAGTGCTAGAGGGCCCGCTGGTGAGCAGTTCTTC.

This chain uses TRBV7-9 with TRBJ1-3; D remains ambiguous. The CDR3 length is 15 residues. Germline V gene sequence: CDR1 SEHNR, CDR2 FQNEAQ (reference sequence). Trimming stripped 11 bases from V and 0 bases from J, with 17 bases between. CDR3 sequence reads: CAVSQGRISGNTIYF. CDR3 sequence (DNA): TGTGCCGTTTCACAAGGGCGGATCTCTGGAAACACCATATATTTT.

This clonotype was picked up many times. V and J are TRBV5-6 and TRBJ1-5; the D gene is possibly TRBD1 (6 bases). Trimming removed 0 bases at V and 1 base at J, with 14 bases between. Germline lookup yields CDR1 SGHDT and CDR2 YYEEEE. This CDR3 is 17 amino acids long. In nucleotides, the CDR3 is TGTGCCAGCAGCTTGGCCCCAGGGGCAGTAAGCAATCAGCCCCAGCATTTT. This sequence encodes CASSLAPGAVSNQPQHF.

V and J are TRBV7-2 and TRBJ2-2; possible D gene TRBD2, 5 bases. The V and J ends lost 2 bases and 5 bases respectively, with 9 bases between them. Germline loops: CDR1 SGHTA, CDR2 FQGNSA. The CDR3 extends over 14 amino acids. The CDR3 DNA sequence: TGTGCCAGCAGCTTATCCGGGGAAACCGGGGAGCTGTTTTTT. As protein: CASSLSGETGELFF.

This clonotype was seen repeatedly, ten times or more. The V gene is TRBV7-9, the J gene TRBJ1-3; weak D call: TRBD1 (6 bases). Germline CDR1 and CDR2: SEHNR and FQNEAQ (reference sequence). V shed 5 bases and J shed 4 bases, with 18 bases lying between them. The CDR3 covers 16 residues. Here the CDR3 DNA reads TGTGCCAGCAGCCCTAAGATCCGGACAGCGGGAAACACCATATATTTT. Its protein is CASSPKIRTAGNTIYF.

V gene TRBV12-3 or TRBV12-4 combines with J gene TRBJ1-1, with no clear D. The CDR3 spans 15 residues. Trimming left V 4 bases short and J 1 base short, with 13 bases between. This CDR3 is CASSSLRAGNTEAFF. CDR3 in DNA: TGTGCCAGCAGTTCCCTAAGAGCCGGGAACACTGAAGCTTTCTTT.

This clonotype was seen a handful of times. The rearrangement uses TRBV4-3 and TRBJ2-7; D not certain. CDR1 is LGHNA and CDR2 is YSLEER in the germline V gene. The germline V and J ends were trimmed by 1 base and 6 bases, with 10 bases remaining between them. CDR3 length equals 13 residues. The CDR3 reads CASSQVPSFEQYF. The CDR3 nucleotides are TGCGCCAGCAGCCAAGTCCCATCTTTCGAGCAGTACTTC.

This clonotype has a handful of counts. The chain joins TRBV29-1 to TRBJ2-5, with 10 bases aligning to TRBD2. This CDR3 has 15 amino acids. Trimming removed 4 bases from V and 2 bases from J; junction bases left unmatched: 7. Germline values: CDR1 SQVTM, CDR2 ANQGSEA. Here the CDR3 reads CSVGPTSGRQETQYF. The CDR3 coding sequence is TGCAGCGTTGGGCCGACTAGCGGGCGACAAGAGACCCAGTACTTC.

The chain uses TRBV4-1 and TRBJ2-3; the D gene is possibly TRBD2 (7 bases). The CDR3 has 17 residues. The germline gives CDR1 MGHRA, CDR2 YSYEKL. The ends were cut back, 2 bases at V and 0 bases at J, with 15 bases in the middle. The CDR3 DNA sequence: TGCGCCAGCAGCCAATCAGTCCGGGGGGCTAGCACAGATACGCAGTATTTT. It codes for CASSQSVRGASTDTQYF.

This chain uses TRBV5-1 with TRBJ1-1; D uncertain. CDR3 length equals 15 residues. V lost 0 bases and J lost 0, with 9 bases in between. The V gene's germline CDR1 is SGHRS and CDR2 YFSETQ. In DNA, the CDR3 is TGCGCCAGCAGCTTGGTACCTGGGTTGAACACTGAAGCTTTCTTT. It yields the protein CASSLVPGLNTEAFF.

This clonotype came up a few times. The chain is built from TRBV5-5 and TRBJ2-3, with D unresolved. The CDR3 is made up of 13 amino acids. Trimming shortened V by 4 bases and J by 9 bases, and 15 bases separated the two germline ends. The germline gives CDR1 SGHKS, CDR2 YYEKEE (reference sequence). The CDR3 here is CASSTSTEWTQYF. The DNA for the CDR3 is TGTGCCAGCAGCACCTCGACGGAATGGACGCAGTATTTT. Using reference TRBV5-5 and TRBJ2-3 for the parts outside the CDR3, the full variable domain is DAGVTQSPTHLIKTRGQQVTLRCSPISGHKSVSWYQQVLGQGPQFIFQYYEKEERGRGNFPDRFSARQFPNYSSELNVNALLLGDSALYLCASSTSTEWTQYFGPGTRLTVL.

In its sample, this clonotype was seen a few times. The J gene is TRBJ1-3, the V gene TRBV7-2; D perhaps matches TRBD1 (5 bases). V dropped 8 bases and J dropped 1 base, with 9 bases sitting between them. The CDR3 totals 13 residues. From germline, CDR1 is SGHTA and CDR2 FQGNSA. The CDR3 sequence: CASQGGSGNTIYF. In DNA form, the CDR3 reads TGTGCCAGCCAGGGCGGGTCTGGAAACACCATATATTTT.

DNA for the CDR3: TGTGCCACCAGTGCCCGAGGACTAGCGGGGGCGGATACGCAGTATTTT. Protein: CATSARGLAGADTQYF. The chain joins TRBV24-1 to TRBJ2-3; 13 nucleotides agree with TRBD2. The CDR3 is made up of 16 amino acids. After removal of 5 bases from V and 6 bases from J, the junction contained 7 bases not matched to a gene. Germline V gene sequence: CDR1 KGHDR, CDR2 SFDVKD.

V and J are TRBV25-1 and TRBJ2-1; 8 bases fit TRBD2. Per germline, CDR1 MGHDK and CDR2 SYGVNS. This CDR3 spans 15 amino acids. V gave up 4 bases and J gave up 5 bases; unmatched junction bases: 7. The CDR3 here is CASSAPGLDHNEQFF. CDR3 coding DNA: TGTGCCAGCAGTGCCCCGGGACTAGATCACAATGAGCAGTTCTTC.